The rows below give T cell receptor beta chains drawn from one sample of a study of monozygotic twins with inflammatory bowel disease. TCRdb re-analyzed the 5' RACE reads; it lists each CDR3 protein once, without DNA. The sample holds 330,000 or so distinct CDR3 sequences. The specimen sequenced was blood. The receptor source for this set is a human donor with ulcerative colitis or Crohn's disease, or a healthy co-twin of an affected twin (not recorded which). Both conserved end residues are part of each CDR3. Fields, in order: V gene, J gene, CDR3 protein.

v_gene: TRBV6-2/TRBV6-3; j_gene: TRBJ2-5; CDR3aa: CASTYRGSRETQYF
v_gene: TRBV7-9; j_gene: TRBJ1-2; CDR3aa: CASSLAGGYTF
v_gene: TRBV7-9; j_gene: TRBJ2-3; CDR3aa: CASSLEPRAAYTQYF
v_gene: TRBV12-3/TRBV12-4; j_gene: TRBJ1-3; CDR3aa: CASSYSGAGNTIYF
v_gene: TRBV24-1; j_gene: TRBJ1-5; CDR3aa: CATSDPGTGINQPQHF
v_gene: TRBV12-3/TRBV12-4; j_gene: TRBJ2-1; CDR3aa: CASSYSREYNEQFF
v_gene: TRBV5-1; j_gene: TRBJ1-1; CDR3aa: CASSPTGPTEAFF
v_gene: TRBV11-2; j_gene: TRBJ2-5; CDR3aa: CASIGGGETQYF
v_gene: TRBV10-3; j_gene: TRBJ2-7; CDR3aa: CAISESPTSGSSHEQYF
v_gene: TRBV30; j_gene: TRBJ1-1; CDR3aa: CAWSEGDRVEAFF
v_gene: TRBV9; j_gene: TRBJ2-7; CDR3aa: CASSASLAGEDEQYF
v_gene: TRBV30; j_gene: TRBJ2-3; CDR3aa: CAWSDKTARLQYF
v_gene: TRBV12-3/TRBV12-4; j_gene: TRBJ1-2; CDR3aa: CASSFPRTAGYTF
v_gene: TRBV7-8; j_gene: TRBJ2-7; CDR3aa: CASSPAGTTDYEQYF
v_gene: TRBV4-3; j_gene: TRBJ2-4; CDR3aa: CASSQDLSGTGTLNIQYF
v_gene: TRBV7-7; j_gene: TRBJ2-1; CDR3aa: CASSPDIGNEQFF
v_gene: TRBV7-3; j_gene: TRBJ2-2; CDR3aa: CASSDRGGAGELFF
v_gene: TRBV29-1; j_gene: TRBJ1-1; CDR3aa: CSVGSGSTEAFF